Shown below are 2 T cell receptor beta chains from a single sample sequenced in a study of T cell repertoires in cytomegalovirus infection. Via MiXCR, TCRdb re-called the reads, giving one row per CDR3 protein. The sample lists some 920,000 distinct CDR3 sequences; under 40% were seen once. These receptors are not linked to any known antigen. Sequences were derived from cultured CD8+ T cells from PBMCs, sampled from culture after CMV antigen stimulation. The source is a human donor in good health (CMV status not recorded). Some clones in this sample may be carry-over from other donors' samples.

V usage is TRBV29-1 and J usage is TRBJ1-1; 10 bases agree with TRBD1. The CDR3 has 14 residues. Trimming cost V 6 bases and J 3 bases; bases outside gene matches: 7. Germline values: CDR1 SQVTM, CDR2 ANQGSEA. The CDR3 nucleotides read TGCAGCGTCCGGGACAGGGGAATTTACACTGAAGCTTTCTTT. This translates into CSVRDRGIYTEAFF. Full variable domain (outside the CDR3, taken from reference TRBV29-1 and TRBJ1-1): SAVISQKPSRDICQRGTSLTIQCQVDSQVTMMFWYRQQPGQSLTLIATANQGSEATYESGFVIDKFPISRPNLTFSTLTVSNMSPEDSSIYLCSVRDRGIYTEAFFGQGTRLTVV.

V usage is TRBV7-6 and J usage is TRBJ2-3; 7 nucleotides match TRBD1. This CDR3 spans 15 amino acids. The germline V gene has CDR1 SGHVS and CDR2 FNYEAQ. The ends lost 5 bases at V and 1 base at J; junction bases unmatched: 6. CDR3 coding DNA: TGTGCCAGCAGCGACGACAGGGTTCGCACAGATACGCAGTATTTT. This sequence encodes CASSDDRVRTDTQYF.